This T cell receptor (beta chain) was profiled in a study of regulatory T cells in long-lasting Graves disease. As for time point: newly diagnosed GD, antithyroid drugs for less than 3 months. The TCR library was made from RNA extracted from PBMCs. The CDR3 covers 15 residues. Germline V gives CDR1 MNHNS, CDR2 SASEGT. A remark on this clonotype: A far bigger clonotype differs at one base, so this is likely a read error.

Both iRepertoire HTBI primers and Arm-PCR of CDR3 regions were used to build the TCR beta libraries. TCRdb itself ran the multiplex PCR reads through MiXCR, one entry per CDR3 protein. The data show 360,000 or so distinct CDR3 sequences, about 17% seen once. The sample was also reused in another study, on T cells in Graves' hyperthyroidism and ophthalmopathy.

The J gene is TRBJ2-1, the V gene TRBV6-1; 12 nucleotides agree with TRBD2. The receptor's source is a woman aged 18-29 years with Graves disease. This material consisted of peripheral blood mononuclear cells (PBMCs), taken at new diagnosis, from a patient treated with antithyroid drugs. The CDR3 sequence is CAISEGLAGNNEQLF. CDR3 DNA: TGTGCCATCAGTGAGGGACTAGCGGGCAACAATGAGCAGCTCTTC.